Shown below are 7 T cell receptor beta chains from a single sample sequenced in a study of blood T cell repertoires in COVID-19. Profiling relied on immunoSEQ multiplex PCR, and the TCRdb table lists in-frame clones only, not all of them. The table lists 230,000 or so clones, roughly 89% of them singletons. The specimen sequenced was peripheral blood. Receptors were obtained from a woman aged 35 to 49 who had recovered from COVID-19.

The V and J genes are TRBV19 and TRBJ1-2, with TRBD1 matching over 7 bases. The V gene end was trimmed by 6 bases and the J gene end by 0 bases; junction bases not matched to a gene: 7. This CDR3 comprises 15 residues. The V gene's germline CDR1 is LNHDA and CDR2 SQIVND (reference sequence). The chain's CDR3 is CASRDRERPNYGYTF. CDR3 nucleotides: TGTGCCAGTAGAGACAGGGAGCGCCCTAACTATGGCTACACCTTC.

The V gene is TRBV12-3 or TRBV12-4, the J gene TRBJ1-5; D uncertain. The V end was cut by 2 bases, the J end by 6 bases, with 8 bases between. The CDR3 is 13 amino acids. The chain's CDR3 is CASSLTSGQPQHF. The CDR3 bases are TGTGCCAGCAGTTTAACTTCAGGTCAGCCCCAGCATTTT.

The genes are TRBV20-1 and TRBJ2-1; 10 bases line up with TRBD2. V lost 3 bases to trimming and J lost 6 bases; unmatched junction nucleotides: 8. Germline CDR1 is DFQATT and CDR2 is SNEGSKA (reference sequence). The CDR3 contains 15 residues. CDR3 nucleotides: TGCAGTGCTAGTACAAGCGGGAGGGCCTCCAATGAGCAGTTCTTC. Its translation: CSASTSGRASNEQFF.

CDR3 amino acids: CASSQDLASGGAEGETQYF. In DNA form, the CDR3 reads TGTGCCAGCAGCCAAGATCTGGCAAGCGGGGGGGCAGAGGGAGAGACCCAGTACTTC. V usage is TRBV3-1 (or the pseudogene TRBV3-2) and J usage is TRBJ2-5, with TRBD2 matching over 10 bases. V dropped 0 bases and J dropped 4; count of bases not matched to a gene: 14. CDR3 length: 19 residues. From germline, CDR1 is LGHDT and CDR2 YNNKEL (reference sequence).

The rearrangement joins TRBV5-1 to TRBJ1-1; TRBD1 is a possible D gene (6 bases). The CDR3 runs 14 residues. V was trimmed by 0 bases and J by 6 bases, leaving 12 bases between them. Per germline, CDR1 SGHRS and CDR2 YFSETQ. CDR3 sequence reads: CASSLAGGASEAFF. The CDR3 DNA is TGCGCCAGCAGCTTGGCGGGGGGCGCGTCTGAAGCTTTCTTT.

V gene TRBV28 combines with J gene TRBJ2-7, with 9 nucleotides matching TRBD2. Germline V CDR1 and CDR2: MDHEN, SYDVKM. This CDR3 is built from 15 residues. V dropped 6 bases and J dropped 7; count of bases not matched to a gene: 13. As DNA, the CDR3 is TGTGCCAGCAGCCCGGCTAGCGGGGACTCCCGGGAGCAGTACTTC. Protein: CASSPASGDSREQYF.

Note on this clone: Other DNA sequences in the same sample also yield this CDR3. The V and J genes are TRBV11-3 and TRBJ2-1; D may be TRBD2 (6 bases). Germline V gives CDR1 SGHNT, CDR2 YENEEA. The CDR3 has 15 amino acids. V lost 5 bases and J 0 bases, leaving 11 bases between the germline ends. The CDR3 loop reads CASSLSGSSYNEQFF. Here the CDR3 DNA reads TGTGCCAGCAGCCTTAGCGGCAGCTCCTACAATGAGCAGTTCTTC.